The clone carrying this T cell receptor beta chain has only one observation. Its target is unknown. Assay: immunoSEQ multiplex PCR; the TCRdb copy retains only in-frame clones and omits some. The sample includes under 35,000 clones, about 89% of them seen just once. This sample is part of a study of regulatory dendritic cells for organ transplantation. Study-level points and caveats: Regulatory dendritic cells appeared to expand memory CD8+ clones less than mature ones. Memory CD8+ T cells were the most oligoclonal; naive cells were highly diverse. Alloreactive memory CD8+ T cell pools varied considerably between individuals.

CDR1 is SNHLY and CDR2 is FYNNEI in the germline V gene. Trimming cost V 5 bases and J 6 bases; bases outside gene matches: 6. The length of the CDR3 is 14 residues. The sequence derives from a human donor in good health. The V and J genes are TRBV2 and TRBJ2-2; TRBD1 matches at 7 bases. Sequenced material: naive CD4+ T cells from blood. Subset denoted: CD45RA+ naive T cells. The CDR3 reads CASSSATGAGELFF. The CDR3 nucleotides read TGTGCCAGCAGTTCCGCAACAGGGGCCGGGGAGCTGTTTTTT.